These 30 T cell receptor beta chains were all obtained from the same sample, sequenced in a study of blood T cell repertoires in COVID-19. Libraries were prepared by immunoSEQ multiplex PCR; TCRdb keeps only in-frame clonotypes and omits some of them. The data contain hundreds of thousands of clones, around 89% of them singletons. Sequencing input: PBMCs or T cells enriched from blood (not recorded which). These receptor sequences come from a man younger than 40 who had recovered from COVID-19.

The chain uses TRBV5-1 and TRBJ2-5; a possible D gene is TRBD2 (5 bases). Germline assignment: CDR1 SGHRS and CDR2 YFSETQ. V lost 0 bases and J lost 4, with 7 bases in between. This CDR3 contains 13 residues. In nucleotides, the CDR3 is TGCGCCAGCAGCTTGGCCGGGGTAGAGACCCAGTACTTC. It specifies CASSLAGVETQYF.

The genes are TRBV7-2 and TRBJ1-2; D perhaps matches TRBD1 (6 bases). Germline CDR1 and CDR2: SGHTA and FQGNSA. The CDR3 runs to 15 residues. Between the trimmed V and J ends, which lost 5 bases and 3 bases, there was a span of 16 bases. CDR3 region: CASSPQTGSHYGYTF. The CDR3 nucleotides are TGTGCCAGCAGCCCGCAGACAGGATCACACTATGGCTACACCTTC.

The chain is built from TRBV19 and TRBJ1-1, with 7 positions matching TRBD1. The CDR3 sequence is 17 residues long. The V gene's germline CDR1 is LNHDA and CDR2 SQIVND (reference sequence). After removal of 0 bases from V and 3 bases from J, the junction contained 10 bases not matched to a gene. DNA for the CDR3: TGTGCCAGTAGTATAGACCAAACCGGACAGGAATACACTGAAGCTTTCTTT. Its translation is CASSIDQTGQEYTEAFF. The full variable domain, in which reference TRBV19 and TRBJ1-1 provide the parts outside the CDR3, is DGGITQSPKYLFRKEGQNVTLSCEQNLNHDAMYWYRQDPGQGLRLIYYSQIVNDFQKGDIAEGYSVSREKKESFPLTVTSAQKNPTAFYLCASSIDQTGQEYTEAFFGQGTRLTVV.

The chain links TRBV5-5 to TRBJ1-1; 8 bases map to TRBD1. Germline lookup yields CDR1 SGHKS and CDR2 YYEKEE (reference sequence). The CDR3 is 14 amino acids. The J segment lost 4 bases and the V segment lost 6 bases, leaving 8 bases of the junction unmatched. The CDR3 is CASTADRVGTEAFF. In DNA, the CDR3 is TGTGCCAGCACCGCGGACAGGGTAGGCACTGAAGCTTTCTTT.

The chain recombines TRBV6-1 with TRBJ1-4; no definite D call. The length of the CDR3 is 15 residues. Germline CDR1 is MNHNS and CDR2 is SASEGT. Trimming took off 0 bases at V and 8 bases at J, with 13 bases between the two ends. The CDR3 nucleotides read TGTGCCAGCAGTGAAGCGGCGGGCTCCAGGGAAAAACTGTTTTTT. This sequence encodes CASSEAAGSREKLFF.

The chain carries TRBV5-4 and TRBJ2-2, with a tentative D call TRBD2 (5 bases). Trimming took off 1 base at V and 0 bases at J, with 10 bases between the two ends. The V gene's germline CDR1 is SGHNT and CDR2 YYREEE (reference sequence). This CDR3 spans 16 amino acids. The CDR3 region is CASSLRRSANTGELFF. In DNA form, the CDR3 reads TGTGCCAGCAGCTTGAGGCGTAGCGCGAACACCGGGGAGCTGTTTTTT.

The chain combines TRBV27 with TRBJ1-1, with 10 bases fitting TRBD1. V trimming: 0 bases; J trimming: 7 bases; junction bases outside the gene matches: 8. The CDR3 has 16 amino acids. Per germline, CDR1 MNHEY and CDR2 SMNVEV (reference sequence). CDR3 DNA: TGTGCCAGCAGTTTATCGGCGACAGGGGGCGCACGTGAAGCTTTCTTT. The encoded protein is CASSLSATGGAREAFF.

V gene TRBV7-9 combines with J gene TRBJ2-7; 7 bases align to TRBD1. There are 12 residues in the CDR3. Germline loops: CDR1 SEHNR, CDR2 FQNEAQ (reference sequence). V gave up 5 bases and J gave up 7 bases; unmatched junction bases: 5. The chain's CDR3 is CASSRGTVEQYF. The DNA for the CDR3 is TGTGCCAGCAGCAGAGGGACAGTAGAGCAGTACTTC.

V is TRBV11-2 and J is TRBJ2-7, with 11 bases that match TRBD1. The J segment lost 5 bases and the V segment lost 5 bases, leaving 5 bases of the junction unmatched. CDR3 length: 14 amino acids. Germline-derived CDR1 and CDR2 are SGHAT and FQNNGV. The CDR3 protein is CASSPDRGRHEQYF. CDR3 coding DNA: TGTGCCAGCAGCCCGGACAGGGGGCGTCACGAGCAGTACTTC.

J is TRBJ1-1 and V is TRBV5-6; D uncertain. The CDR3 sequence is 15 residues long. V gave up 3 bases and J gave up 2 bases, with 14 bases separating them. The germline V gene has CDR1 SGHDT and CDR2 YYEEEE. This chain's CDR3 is CASSSYRRGNTEAFF. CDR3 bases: TGTGCCAGCAGCTCCTACCGGCGGGGAAACACTGAAGCTTTCTTT.

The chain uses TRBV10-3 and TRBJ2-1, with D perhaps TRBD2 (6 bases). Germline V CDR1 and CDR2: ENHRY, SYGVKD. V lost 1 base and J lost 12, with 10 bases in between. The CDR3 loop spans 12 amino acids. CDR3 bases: TGTGCCATCAGTGAGTTGGAGGGACTGCAGTTCTTC. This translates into CAISELEGLQFF.

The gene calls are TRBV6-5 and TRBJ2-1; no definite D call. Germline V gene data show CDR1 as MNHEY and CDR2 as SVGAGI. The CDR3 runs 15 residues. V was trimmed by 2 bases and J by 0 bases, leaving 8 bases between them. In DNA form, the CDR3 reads TGTGCCAGCAGTTACGGCGGAATCTCCTACAATGAGCAGTTCTTC. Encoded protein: CASSYGGISYNEQFF.

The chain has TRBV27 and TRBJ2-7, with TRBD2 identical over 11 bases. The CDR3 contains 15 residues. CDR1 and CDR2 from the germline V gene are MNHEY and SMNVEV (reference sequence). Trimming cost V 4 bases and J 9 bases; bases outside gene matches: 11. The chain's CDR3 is CASSSPGLAAGGQYF. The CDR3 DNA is TGTGCCAGCAGTTCGCCGGGACTAGCGGCGGGGGGGCAGTACTTC.

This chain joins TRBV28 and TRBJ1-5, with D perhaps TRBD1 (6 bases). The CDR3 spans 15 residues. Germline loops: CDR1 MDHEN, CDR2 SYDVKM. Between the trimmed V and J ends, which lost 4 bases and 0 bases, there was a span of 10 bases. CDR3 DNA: TGTGCCAGCAGTTCCCAACAGGGTAGCAATCAGCCCCAGCATTTT. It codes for CASSSQQGSNQPQHF.

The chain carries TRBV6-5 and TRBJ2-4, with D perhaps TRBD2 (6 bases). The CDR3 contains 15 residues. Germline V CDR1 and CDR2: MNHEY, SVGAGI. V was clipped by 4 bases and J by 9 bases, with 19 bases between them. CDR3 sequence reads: CASSSARGRGGIQYF. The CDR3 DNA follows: TGTGCCAGCAGTTCAGCTCGGGGCCGGGGAGGCATTCAGTACTTC.

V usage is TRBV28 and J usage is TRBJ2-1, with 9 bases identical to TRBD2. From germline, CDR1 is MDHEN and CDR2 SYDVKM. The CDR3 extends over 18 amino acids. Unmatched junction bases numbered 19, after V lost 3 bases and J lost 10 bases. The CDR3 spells CASSFPWAPGLASREQFF. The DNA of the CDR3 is TGTGCCAGCAGTTTCCCCTGGGCCCCGGGACTAGCTTCGAGGGAGCAGTTCTTC.

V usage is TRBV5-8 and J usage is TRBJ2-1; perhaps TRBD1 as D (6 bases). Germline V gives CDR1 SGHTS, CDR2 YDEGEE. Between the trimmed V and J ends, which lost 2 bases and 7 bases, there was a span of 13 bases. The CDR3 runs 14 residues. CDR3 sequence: CASSFGGPTNEQFF. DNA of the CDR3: TGTGCCAGCAGCTTTGGGGGCCCTACGAATGAGCAGTTCTTC.

Written as DNA, the CDR3 is TGTGCCAGTAGTCCCCAGGGGGCTGGAGCTTTCTTT. The encoded protein is CASSPQGAGAFF. V usage is TRBV19 and J usage is TRBJ1-1, with 8 bases fitting TRBD1. Germline V gene sequence: CDR1 LNHDA, CDR2 SQIVND (reference sequence). CDR3 size: 12 residues. The ends lost 5 bases at V and 10 bases at J; junction bases unmatched: 6.

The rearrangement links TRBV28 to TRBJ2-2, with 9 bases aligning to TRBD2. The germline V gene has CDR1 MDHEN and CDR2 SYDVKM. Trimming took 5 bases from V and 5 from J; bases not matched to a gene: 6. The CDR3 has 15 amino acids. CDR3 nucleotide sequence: TGTGCCAGCAGTCAATTAGCGGGAGTGACCGGGGAGCTGTTTTTT. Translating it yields CASSQLAGVTGELFF.

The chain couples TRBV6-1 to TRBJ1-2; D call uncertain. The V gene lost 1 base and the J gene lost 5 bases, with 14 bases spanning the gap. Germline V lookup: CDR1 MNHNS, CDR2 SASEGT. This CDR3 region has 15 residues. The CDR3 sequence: CASSEGSGIGYGYTF. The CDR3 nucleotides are TGTGCCAGCAGTGAAGGGTCGGGGATAGGGTATGGCTACACCTTC.

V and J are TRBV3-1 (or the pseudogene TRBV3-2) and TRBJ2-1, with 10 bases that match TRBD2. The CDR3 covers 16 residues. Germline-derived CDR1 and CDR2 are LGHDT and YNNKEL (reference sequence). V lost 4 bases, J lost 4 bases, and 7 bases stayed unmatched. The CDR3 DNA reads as TGTGCCAGCAGCCTACAAGGAGCGGGAGGGTACAATGAGCAGTTCTTC. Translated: CASSLQGAGGYNEQFF.

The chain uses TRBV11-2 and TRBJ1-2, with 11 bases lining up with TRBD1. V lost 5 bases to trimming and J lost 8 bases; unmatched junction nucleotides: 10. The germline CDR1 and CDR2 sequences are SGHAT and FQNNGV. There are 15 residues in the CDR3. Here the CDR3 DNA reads TGTGCCAGCAGCCCGGGACAGGGGGGATTGAGGGGCTACACCTTC. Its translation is CASSPGQGGLRGYTF.

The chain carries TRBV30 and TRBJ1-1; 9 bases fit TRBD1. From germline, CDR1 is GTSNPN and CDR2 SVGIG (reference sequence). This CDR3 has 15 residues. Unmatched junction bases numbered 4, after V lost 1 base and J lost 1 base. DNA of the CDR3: TGTGCCTGGAGTGCGGACAGGGGATGGAACACTGAAGCTTTCTTT. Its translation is CAWSADRGWNTEAFF. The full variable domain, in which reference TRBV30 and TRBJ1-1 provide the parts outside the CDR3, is SQTIHQWPATLVQPVGSPLSLECTVEGTSNPNLYWYRQAAGRGLQLLFYSVGIGQISSEVPQNLSASRPQDRQFILSSKKLLLSDSGFYLCAWSADRGWNTEAFFGQGTRLTVV.

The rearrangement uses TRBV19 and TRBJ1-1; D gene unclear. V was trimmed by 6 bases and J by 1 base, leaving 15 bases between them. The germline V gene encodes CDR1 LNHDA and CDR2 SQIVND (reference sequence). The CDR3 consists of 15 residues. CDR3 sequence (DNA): TGTGCCAGTAGGTTCTATGAGCGCCCGAACACTGAAGCTTTCTTT. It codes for CASRFYERPNTEAFF.

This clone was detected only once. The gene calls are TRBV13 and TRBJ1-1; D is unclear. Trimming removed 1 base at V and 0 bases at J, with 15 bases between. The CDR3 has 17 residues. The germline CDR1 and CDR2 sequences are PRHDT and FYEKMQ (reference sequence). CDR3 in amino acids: CASSLVRGSALNTEAFF. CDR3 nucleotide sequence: TGTGCCAGCAGCTTAGTTCGGGGTTCGGCACTGAACACTGAAGCTTTCTTT.

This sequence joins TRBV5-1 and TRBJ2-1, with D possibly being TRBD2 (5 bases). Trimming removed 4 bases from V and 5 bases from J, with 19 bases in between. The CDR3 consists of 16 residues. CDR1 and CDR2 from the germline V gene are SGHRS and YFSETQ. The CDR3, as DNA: TGCGCCAGCAGCAGGCTAGCAGAACCTTCCAACAATGAGCAGTTCTTC. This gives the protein CASSRLAEPSNNEQFF. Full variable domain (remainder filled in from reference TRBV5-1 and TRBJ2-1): KAGVTQTPRYLIKTRGQQVTLSCSPISGHRSVSWYQQTPGQGLQFLFEYFSETQRNKGNFPGRFSGRQFSNSRSEMNVSTLELGDSALYLCASSRLAEPSNNEQFFGPGTRLTVL.

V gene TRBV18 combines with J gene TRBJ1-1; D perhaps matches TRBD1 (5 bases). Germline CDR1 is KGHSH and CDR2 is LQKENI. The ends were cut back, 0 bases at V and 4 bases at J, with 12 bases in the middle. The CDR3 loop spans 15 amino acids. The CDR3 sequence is CASSPPGFQGTEAFF. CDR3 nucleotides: TGTGCCAGCTCACCACCCGGGTTTCAGGGCACTGAAGCTTTCTTT.

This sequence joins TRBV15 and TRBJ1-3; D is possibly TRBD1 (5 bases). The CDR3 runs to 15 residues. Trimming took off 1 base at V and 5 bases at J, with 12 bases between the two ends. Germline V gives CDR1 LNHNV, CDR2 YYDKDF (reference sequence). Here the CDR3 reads CATSRATDTRNTIYF. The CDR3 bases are TGTGCCACCAGCAGAGCGACAGACACTAGAAACACCATATATTTT.

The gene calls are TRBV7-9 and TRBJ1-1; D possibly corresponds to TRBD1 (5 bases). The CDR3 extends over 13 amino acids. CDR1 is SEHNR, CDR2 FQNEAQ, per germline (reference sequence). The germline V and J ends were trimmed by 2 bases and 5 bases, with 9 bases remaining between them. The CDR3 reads CASSLTRGTEAFF. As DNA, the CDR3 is TGTGCCAGCAGCTTAACGCGGGGGACTGAAGCTTTCTTT.

This CDR3 is CASSSYSSGRGGETQYF. CDR3 sequence (DNA): TGTGCCAGCAGCTCCTATTCTAGCGGGAGAGGGGGGGAGACCCAGTACTTC. V usage is TRBV7-2 and J usage is TRBJ2-5, with 10 positions matching TRBD2. CDR1 is SGHTA and CDR2 is FQGNSA in the germline V gene. Germline trimming cut 4 bases from V and 5 bases from J; bases unmatched to any gene: 13. This CDR3 has 17 residues.